These T cell receptor beta chains were read from a single sample in a study of metastatic and nonmetastatic thyroid tumors. MiXCR was used by TCRdb to re-call the PCR reads. The sample has 34,000 or so clones; 35% are singletons. Sequencing used tumor tissue. All receptors derive from a female donor with papillary thyroid cancer or a benign thyroid nodule (not recorded which). Some clones in this sample may be carry-over from other donors' samples. CDR3s include the opening cysteine and the closing phenylalanine or tryptophan. Each record gives: J gene, CDR3 length, clone size, D gene, V gene, CDR3 DNA, CDR3 protein. A D gene is named only where the DNA matches it firmly. Clone size appears in some rows only: once, few, many, or a class for an expanded clone.

TRBJ2-5	18	many	TRBD2	TRBV6-1	TGTGCCAGCAGTTCCACGGGACTAGCGGGTTTATACCAAGAGACCCAGTACTTC	CASSSTGLAGLYQETQYF
TRBJ1-5	11	few	NA	TRBV28	TGTGCCAGCAGTAGTCCCGGGCCCCAGCATTTT	CASSSPGPQHF
TRBJ2-1	17	few	TRBD2	TRBV5-1	TGCGCCAGCAGCGAAGAGCGGGGGGGCCTGAGGAACAATGAGCAGTTCTTC	CASSEERGGLRNNEQFF
TRBJ2-2	15	NA	NA	TRBV19	TGTGCCAGTAGTATTAGTTTACAAGGGGCCGGGGAGCTGTTTTTT	CASSISLQGAGELFF
TRBJ2-7	14	NA	TRBD2	TRBV6-1	TGTGCCAGCAGCAGCTCCATAGCGGGAGACGAGCAGTACTTC	CASSSSIAGDEQYF
TRBJ2-1	16	NA	NA	TRBV11-2	TGTGCCAGCAGCCCTCAGAACTGGGGGGTTGGGAATGAGCAGTTCTTC	CASSPQNWGVGNEQFF
TRBJ1-1	11	NA	NA	TRBV30	TGTGCCGTCCCGGGGAACACTGAAGCTTTCTTT	CAVPGNTEAFF
TRBJ1-1	13	NA	NA	TRBV6-5	TGTGCCAGCAGTTACTCCAGGGACACTGAAGCTTTCTTT	CASSYSRDTEAFF
TRBJ2-2	17	NA	TRBD1	TRBV24-1	TGTGCCACCAGTGGCCTTCGGGGACAGGGGGACACCGGGGAGCTGTTTTTT	CATSGLRGQGDTGELFF
TRBJ1-3	14	NA	NA	TRBV5-1	TGCGCCAGTAGCTTGGCACTGGCCGGAAACACCATATATTTT	CASSLALAGNTIYF
TRBJ2-1	15	NA	TRBD1	TRBV7-7	TGTGCTAGCAGCCGCCGACAGGGAACTGACAATGAGCAGTTCTTC	CASSRRQGTDNEQFF
TRBJ2-7	16	many	NA	TRBV4-1	TGCGCCAGCAGCCAAGATCGGGACTTCTCTTCCTACGAGCAGTACTTC	CASSQDRDFSSYEQYF
TRBJ1-1	13	few	TRBD1	TRBV2	TGTGCCAGCAGGACAGGGGACTACACTGAAGCTTTCTTT	CASRTGDYTEAFF
TRBJ1-2	13	once	NA	TRBV14	TGTGCCAGCAGCACCCGACAGTTGTTGGGCTACACCTTC	CASSTRQLLGYTF
TRBJ1-1	14	NA	NA	TRBV5-1	TGCGCCAGCAGCACGGACTTCGGGCGAACTGAAGCTTTCTTT	CASSTDFGRTEAFF
TRBJ2-1	15	NA	NA	TRBV7-8	TGTGCCAGCAGCCTTGGCCCGGGACCAAGGAATGAGCAGTTCTTC	CASSLGPGPRNEQFF
TRBJ1-2	11	NA	NA	TRBV28	TGTGCCAGCAAAACAGGGCGGGGGTACACCTTC	CASKTGRGYTF
TRBJ2-7	15	few	NA	TRBV6-1	TGTGCCAGCAGCCGTACAGGGGAGGGAAATTACGAGCAGTACTTC	CASSRTGEGNYEQYF
TRBJ2-7	12	once	NA	TRBV13	TGTGCCAGCAGCCGAGCAGGGTTCGAGCAGTACTTC	CASSRAGFEQYF
TRBJ2-2	14	few	TRBD1	TRBV19	TGTGCCAGTAGAGGGACAGGTGACACCGAGGAGCTGTTTTTT	CASRGTGDTEELFF
TRBJ2-5	13	NA	NA	TRBV24-1	TGTGCCACCAGTGATTGGGCGAAGGAGACCCAGTACTTC	CATSDWAKETQYF
TRBJ2-6	15	NA	NA	TRBV10-3	TGTGCCATCACCGAGGGAGTATCTGGGGCCAACGTCCTGACTTTC	CAITEGVSGANVLTF
TRBJ2-7	13	NA	NA	TRBV27	TGTGCCAGCAGTCCGGGGATGACAAGCGAGCAGTACTTC	CASSPGMTSEQYF
TRBJ2-5	15	NA	NA	TRBV2	TGTGCCAGCAGTGAAAGAGCCGCACGCCGTGAGACCCAGTACTTC	CASSERAARRETQYF
TRBJ2-7	10	few	NA	TRBV28	TGTGCCAGCAGTTTTCACGAGCAGTACTTC	CASSFHEQYF
TRBJ1-1	13	few	NA	TRBV28	TGTGCCAGCAGTCCCCCGGCTGGGACTGAAGCTTTCTTT	CASSPPAGTEAFF
TRBJ2-5	15	few	TRBD2	TRBV19	TGTGCCAGTACGACTAGCGGAGGTATTGGGAAGACCCAGTACTTC	CASTTSGGIGKTQYF
TRBJ2-7	15	NA	NA	TRBV3-1	TGTGCCAGCAGCCAAGTGGCAGAGCCCTCCTACGAGCAGTACTTC	CASSQVAEPSYEQYF
TRBJ2-7	14	few	NA	TRBV6-2/TRBV6-3	TGTGCCAGCAGTTACGGGGGGTCGCCCTACGAGCAGTACTTC	CASSYGGSPYEQYF
TRBJ2-6	18	NA	TRBD1	TRBV10-1	TGCGCCAGCAGTGAAAAAGGGACAGGGCCCTCTGGGGCCAACGTCCTGACTTTC	CASSEKGTGPSGANVLTF
TRBJ2-1	15	large	TRBD1	TRBV6-1	TGTGCCAGCAAAGTGAGGGGACAGGGGGGAAATGAGCAGTTCTTC	CASKVRGQGGNEQFF